These T cell receptor beta chains were read from a single sample in a study of control samples from healthy donors and cancer patients. Repertoires were generated with immunoSEQ multiplex PCR, while TCRdb's copy carries only in-frame clones and drops some. The sample comprises 65,000 to 95,000 clones, about 87% of which are singletons, and roughly 20% rests with the top ten. Sequenced sample: blood. These receptors all stem from a man in his fifties in good health. The CDR3 runs from the conserved cysteine through the conserved F or W. A D gene is named only where the DNA matches it firmly. The size entry is marked missing in some rows and otherwise reads once, few, many or a size class.

d_gene	v_gene	j_gene	abundance	CDR3nt	CDR3aa
NA	TRBV30	TRBJ1-4	few	TGTGCCTGGACCATTTCTCGGACAGCAACTAATGAAAAACTGTTTTTT	CAWTISRTATNEKLFF
NA	TRBV3-1/TRBV3-2	TRBJ1-5	NA	TGTGCCAGCAGCCAAGACGTGGGGGGGCTTCAGCCCCAGCATTTT	CASSQDVGGLQPQHF
TRBD2	TRBV5-1	TRBJ2-1	few	TGCGCCAGCAGCTTGGGGGTAGAAGCGGGAGGACTCCATGAGCAGTTCTTC	CASSLGVEAGGLHEQFF
NA	TRBV5-1	TRBJ2-1	NA	TGCGCCAGCAGCTTCCAGGGTTATTCCTCCTACAATGAGCAGTTCTTC	CASSFQGYSSYNEQFF
NA	TRBV27	TRBJ2-5	once	TGTGCCAGCAGTTTATCTAGAGGGAACCAAGAGACCCAGTACTTC	CASSLSRGNQETQYF
TRBD1	TRBV23-1	TRBJ2-1	NA	TGCGCCAGCAACAGGGGTCGACCGATATACAATGAGCAGTTCTTC	CASNRGRPIYNEQFF
NA	TRBV6-1	TRBJ2-5	NA	TGTGCCAGCAGTGACAGGGTATTATGGACCCAGTACTTC	CASSDRVLWTQYF
NA	TRBV24-1	TRBJ1-6	NA	TGTGCCACCAGTGCCAGGGGACCTAATTCACCCCTCCACTTT	CATSARGPNSPLHF
NA	TRBV2	TRBJ2-3	NA	TGTGCCAGCAGTGAAGAGGGAGCGTGGGGGAAAGATACGCAGTATTTT	CASSEEGAWGKDTQYF
NA	TRBV14	TRBJ2-7	few	TGTGCCAGCAGCCAAGAATGGCCGAACTCCTACGAGCAGTACTTC	CASSQEWPNSYEQYF
NA	TRBV6-6	TRBJ1-2	NA	TGTGCCAGCAGTTACGACAGCATGGGGTATGGCTACACCTTC	CASSYDSMGYGYTF
TRBD2	TRBV4-3	TRBJ2-1	NA	TGCGCCAGCAGCCAAGTGTCTAGCGGGTTCTACAATGAGCAGTTCTTC	CASSQVSSGFYNEQFF
NA	TRBV2	TRBJ1-1	NA	TGTGCCAGCACTGAGGGGGGTATGAACACTGAAGCTTTCTTT	CASTEGGMNTEAFF
NA	TRBV9	TRBJ2-1	NA	TGTGCCAGCAGCGCCATCGCGGGCAATGAGCAGTTCTTC	CASSAIAGNEQFF
NA	TRBV5-1	TRBJ2-1	NA	TGCGCCAGCACCCACACAGCGGGTGGCAATGAGCAGTTCTTC	CASTHTAGGNEQFF
TRBD1	TRBV24-1	TRBJ2-5	NA	TGTGCCACCAGTGACTCTGACAGGGTGGGCCAAGAGACCCAGTACTTC	CATSDSDRVGQETQYF